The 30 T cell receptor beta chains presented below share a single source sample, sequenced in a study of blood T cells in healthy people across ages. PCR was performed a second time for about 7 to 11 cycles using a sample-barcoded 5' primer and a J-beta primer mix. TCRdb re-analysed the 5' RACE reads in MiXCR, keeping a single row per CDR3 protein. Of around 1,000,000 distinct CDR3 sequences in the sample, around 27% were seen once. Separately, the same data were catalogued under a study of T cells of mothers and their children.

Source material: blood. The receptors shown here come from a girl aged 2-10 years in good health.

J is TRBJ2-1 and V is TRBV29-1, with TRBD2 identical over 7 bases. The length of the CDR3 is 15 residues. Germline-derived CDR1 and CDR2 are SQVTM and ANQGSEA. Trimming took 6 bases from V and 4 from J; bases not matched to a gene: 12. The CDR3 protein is CSVRIGRGLYNEQFF. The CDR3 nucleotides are TGCAGCGTCCGGATTGGGCGGGGACTATACAATGAGCAGTTCTTC.

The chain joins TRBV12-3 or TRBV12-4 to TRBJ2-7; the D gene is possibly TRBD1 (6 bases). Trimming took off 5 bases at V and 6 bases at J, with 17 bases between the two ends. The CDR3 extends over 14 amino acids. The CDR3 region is CASSPPPRGSEQYF. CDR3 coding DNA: TGTGCCAGCAGTCCGCCCCCCAGGGGAAGCGAGCAGTACTTC.

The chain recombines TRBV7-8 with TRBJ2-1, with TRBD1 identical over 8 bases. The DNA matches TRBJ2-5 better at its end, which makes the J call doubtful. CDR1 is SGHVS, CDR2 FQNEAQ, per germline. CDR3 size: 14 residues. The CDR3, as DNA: TGTGCCAGCAGCTATCTTGACAGGGGAGAGACCCAGTACTTC. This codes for CASSYLDRGETQYF.

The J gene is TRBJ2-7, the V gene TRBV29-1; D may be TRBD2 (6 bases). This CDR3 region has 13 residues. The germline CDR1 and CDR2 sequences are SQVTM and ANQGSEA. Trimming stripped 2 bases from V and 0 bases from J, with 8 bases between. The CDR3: CSVETSTSYEQYF. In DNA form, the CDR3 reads TGCAGCGTTGAAACTAGCACCTCCTACGAGCAGTACTTC.

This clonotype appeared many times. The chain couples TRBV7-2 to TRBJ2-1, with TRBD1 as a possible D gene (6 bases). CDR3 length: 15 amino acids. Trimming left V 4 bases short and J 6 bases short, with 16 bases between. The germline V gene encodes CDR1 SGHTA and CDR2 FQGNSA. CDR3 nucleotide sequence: TGTGCCAGCAGCTACATTGGACAGAGCCTCAATGAGCAGTTCTTC. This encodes CASSYIGQSLNEQFF.

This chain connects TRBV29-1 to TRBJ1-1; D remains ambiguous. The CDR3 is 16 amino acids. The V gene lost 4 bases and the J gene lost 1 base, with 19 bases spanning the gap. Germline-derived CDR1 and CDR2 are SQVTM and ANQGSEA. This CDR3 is CSVVPGDQRKNTEAFF. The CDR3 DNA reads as TGCAGCGTTGTTCCGGGTGACCAGCGGAAGAACACTGAAGCTTTCTTT.

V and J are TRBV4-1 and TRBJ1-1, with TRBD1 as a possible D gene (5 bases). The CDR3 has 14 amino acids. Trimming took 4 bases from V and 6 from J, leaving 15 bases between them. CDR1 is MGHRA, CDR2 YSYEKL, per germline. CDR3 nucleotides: TGCGCCAGCAGCCGGCAGGAGGGAGGGGCTGAAGCTTTCTTT. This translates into CASSRQEGGAEAFF.

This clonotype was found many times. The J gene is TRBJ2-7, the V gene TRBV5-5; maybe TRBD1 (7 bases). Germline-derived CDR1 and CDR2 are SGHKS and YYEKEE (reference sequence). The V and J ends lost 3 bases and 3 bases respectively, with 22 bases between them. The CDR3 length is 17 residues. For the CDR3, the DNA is TGTGCCAGCAGCTCAACTTCGGGGGACAGAATTTTCTACGAGCAGTACTTC. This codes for CASSSTSGDRIFYEQYF. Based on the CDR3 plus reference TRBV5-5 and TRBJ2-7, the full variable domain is DAGVTQSPTHLIKTRGQQVTLRCSPISGHKSVSWYQQVLGQGPQFIFQYYEKEERGRGNFPDRFSARQFPNYSSELNVNALLLGDSALYLCASSSTSGDRIFYEQYFGPGTRLTVT.

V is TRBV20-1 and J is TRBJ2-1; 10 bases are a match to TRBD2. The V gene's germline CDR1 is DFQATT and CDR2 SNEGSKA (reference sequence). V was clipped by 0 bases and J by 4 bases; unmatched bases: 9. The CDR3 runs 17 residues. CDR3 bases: TGCAGTGCTAGAGATAACAGCGGGGGGGCGACTTACAATGAGCAGTTCTTC. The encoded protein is CSARDNSGGATYNEQFF.

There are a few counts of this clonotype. The CDR3 region has the DNA TGTGCCAGCAGTCACGTGGGGACAGGGGGCTTGGAGCAGTACTTC. Protein sequence: CASSHVGTGGLEQYF. The rearrangement uses TRBV7-9 and TRBJ2-7, with 12 bases lining up with TRBD1. The CDR3 length is 15 residues. Germline lookup yields CDR1 SEHNR and CDR2 FQNEAQ (reference sequence). The junction had 10 bases not matched to a gene; V was cut back by 6 bases and J by 7 bases.

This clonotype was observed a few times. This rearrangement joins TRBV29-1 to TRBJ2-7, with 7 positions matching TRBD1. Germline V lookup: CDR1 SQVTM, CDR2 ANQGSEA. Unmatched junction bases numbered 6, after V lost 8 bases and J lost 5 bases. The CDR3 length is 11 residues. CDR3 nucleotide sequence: TGCAGCTCGAGACAGGGCCACGAGCAGTACTTC. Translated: CSSRQGHEQYF.

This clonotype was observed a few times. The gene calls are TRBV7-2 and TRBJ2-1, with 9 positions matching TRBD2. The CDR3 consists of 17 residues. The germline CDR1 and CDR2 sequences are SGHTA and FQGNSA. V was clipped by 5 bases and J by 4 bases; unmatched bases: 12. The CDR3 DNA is TGTGCCAGCAGCCCGCGGGGGGGAAGGTTCGAATACAATGAGCAGTTCTTC. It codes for CASSPRGGRFEYNEQFF.

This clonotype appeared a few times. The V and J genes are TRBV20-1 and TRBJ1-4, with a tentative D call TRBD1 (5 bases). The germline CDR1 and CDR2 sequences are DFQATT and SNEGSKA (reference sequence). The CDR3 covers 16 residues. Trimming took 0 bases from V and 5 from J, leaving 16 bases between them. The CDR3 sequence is CSARDWGKPYNEKLFF. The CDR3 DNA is TGCAGTGCTAGAGATTGGGGCAAACCTTACAATGAAAAACTGTTTTTT.

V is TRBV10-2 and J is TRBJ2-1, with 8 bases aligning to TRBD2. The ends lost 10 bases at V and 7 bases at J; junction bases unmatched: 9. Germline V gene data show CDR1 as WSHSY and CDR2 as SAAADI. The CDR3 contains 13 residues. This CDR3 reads CATTGLVSNEQFF. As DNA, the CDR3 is TGCGCCACCACGGGACTAGTGAGTAATGAGCAGTTCTTC.

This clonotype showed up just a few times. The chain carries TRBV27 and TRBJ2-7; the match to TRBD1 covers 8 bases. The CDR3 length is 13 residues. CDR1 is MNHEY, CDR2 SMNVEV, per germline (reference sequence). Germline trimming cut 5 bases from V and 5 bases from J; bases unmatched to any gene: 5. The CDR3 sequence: CASSPGTGDEQYF. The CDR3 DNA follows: TGTGCCAGCAGTCCCGGGACAGGTGACGAGCAGTACTTC.

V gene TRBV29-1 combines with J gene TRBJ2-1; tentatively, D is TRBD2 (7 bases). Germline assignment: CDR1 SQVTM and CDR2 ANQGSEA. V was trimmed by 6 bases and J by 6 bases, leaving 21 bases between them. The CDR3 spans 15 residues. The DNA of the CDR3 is TGCAGCGTAGAGGGGGGGATCACCTCCGCCAATGAGCAGTTCTTC. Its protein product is CSVEGGITSANEQFF.

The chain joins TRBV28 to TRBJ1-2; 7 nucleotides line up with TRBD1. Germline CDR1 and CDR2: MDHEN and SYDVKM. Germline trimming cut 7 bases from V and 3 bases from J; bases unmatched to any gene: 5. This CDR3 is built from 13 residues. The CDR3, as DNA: TGTGCCAGCACCCGTGACAGGGACTATGGCTACACCTTC. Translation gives CASTRDRDYGYTF.

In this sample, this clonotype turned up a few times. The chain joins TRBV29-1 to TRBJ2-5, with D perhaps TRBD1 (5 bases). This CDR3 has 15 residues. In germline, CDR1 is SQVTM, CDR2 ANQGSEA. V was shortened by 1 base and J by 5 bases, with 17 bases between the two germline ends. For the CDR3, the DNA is TGCAGCGTTGAAGGGGGCGCTTACGTTAGGGAGACCCAGTACTTC. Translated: CSVEGGAYVRETQYF.

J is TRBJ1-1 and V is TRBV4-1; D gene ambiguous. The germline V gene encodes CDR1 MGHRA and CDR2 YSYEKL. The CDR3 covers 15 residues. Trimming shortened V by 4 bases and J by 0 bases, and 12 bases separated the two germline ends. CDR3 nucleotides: TGCGCCAGCAGCCCGCGGGAGTCTATGAACACTGAAGCTTTCTTT. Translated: CASSPRESMNTEAFF.

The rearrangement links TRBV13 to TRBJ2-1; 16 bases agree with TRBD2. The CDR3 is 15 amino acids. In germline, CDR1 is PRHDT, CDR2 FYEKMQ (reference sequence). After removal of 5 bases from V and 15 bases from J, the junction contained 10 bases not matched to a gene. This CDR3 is CASSPGTSGGAALFF. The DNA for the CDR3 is TGTGCCAGCAGCCCGGGGACTAGCGGGGGGGCCGCTCTGTTCTTC.

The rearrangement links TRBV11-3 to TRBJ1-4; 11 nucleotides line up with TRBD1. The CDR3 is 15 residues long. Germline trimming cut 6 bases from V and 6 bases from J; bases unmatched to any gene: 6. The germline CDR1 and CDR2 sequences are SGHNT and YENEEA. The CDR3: CASRGKDRGHEKLFF. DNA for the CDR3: TGTGCCAGCAGGGGAAAGGACAGGGGGCATGAAAAACTGTTTTTT.

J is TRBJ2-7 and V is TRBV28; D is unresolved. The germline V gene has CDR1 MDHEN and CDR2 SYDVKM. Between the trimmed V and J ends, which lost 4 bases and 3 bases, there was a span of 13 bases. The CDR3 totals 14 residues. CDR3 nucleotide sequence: TGTGCCAGCAGTTCCCGGGTCAGTCACTACGAGCAGTACTTC. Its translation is CASSSRVSHYEQYF.

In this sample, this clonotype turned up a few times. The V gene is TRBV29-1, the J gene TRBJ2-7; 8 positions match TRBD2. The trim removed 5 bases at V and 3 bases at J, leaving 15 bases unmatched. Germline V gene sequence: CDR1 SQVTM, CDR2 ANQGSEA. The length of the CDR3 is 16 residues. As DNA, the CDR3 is TGCAGCGTTTATGGTTCTCGAGCGGGAGCTCTCTACGAGCAGTACTTC. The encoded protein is CSVYGSRAGALYEQYF.

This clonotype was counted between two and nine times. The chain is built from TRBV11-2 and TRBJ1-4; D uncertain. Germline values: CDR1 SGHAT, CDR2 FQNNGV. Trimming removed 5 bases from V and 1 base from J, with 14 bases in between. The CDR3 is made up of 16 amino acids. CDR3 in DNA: TGTGCCAGCAGCAGGCGGGGTTTCGAAACTAATGAAAAACTGTTTTTT. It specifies CASSRRGFETNEKLFF.

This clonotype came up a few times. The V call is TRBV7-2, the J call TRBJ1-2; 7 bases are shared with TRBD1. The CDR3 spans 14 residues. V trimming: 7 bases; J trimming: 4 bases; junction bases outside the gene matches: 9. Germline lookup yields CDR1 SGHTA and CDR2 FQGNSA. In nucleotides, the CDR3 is TGTGCCAGCACGTTACGGGGACAGCTCTATGGCTACACCTTC. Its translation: CASTLRGQLYGYTF.

CDR3 in amino acids: CASSLVRAKNIQYF. For the CDR3, the DNA is TGTGCCAGCAGCTTAGTGAGAGCCAAAAACATTCAGTACTTC. This chain links TRBV7-2 with TRBJ2-4; no reliable D call. CDR1 and CDR2 from the germline V gene are SGHTA and FQGNSA. Trimming took off 1 base at V and 0 bases at J, with 4 bases between the two ends. CDR3 length equals 14 residues.

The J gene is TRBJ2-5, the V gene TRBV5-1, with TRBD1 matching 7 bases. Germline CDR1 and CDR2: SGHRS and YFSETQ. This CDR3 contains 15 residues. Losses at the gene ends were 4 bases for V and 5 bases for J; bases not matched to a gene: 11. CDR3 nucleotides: TGCGCCAGCAGCCAGGGACAGTTTCAGAGGGAGACCCAGTACTTC. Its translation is CASSQGQFQRETQYF.

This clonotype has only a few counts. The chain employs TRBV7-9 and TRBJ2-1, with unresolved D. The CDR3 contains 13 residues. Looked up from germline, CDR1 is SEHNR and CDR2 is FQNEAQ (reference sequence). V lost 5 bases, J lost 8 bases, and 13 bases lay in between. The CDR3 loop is CASSVYVGYEQFF. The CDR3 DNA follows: TGTGCCAGCAGCGTCTACGTTGGGTATGAGCAGTTCTTC.

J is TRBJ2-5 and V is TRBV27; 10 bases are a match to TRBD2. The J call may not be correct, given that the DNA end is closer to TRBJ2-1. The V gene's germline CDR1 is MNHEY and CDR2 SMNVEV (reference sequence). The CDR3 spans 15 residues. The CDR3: CASSLGGTSASEQFF. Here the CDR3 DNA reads TGTGCCAGCAGCCTAGGGGGGACTAGCGCCAGTGAGCAGTTCTTC.

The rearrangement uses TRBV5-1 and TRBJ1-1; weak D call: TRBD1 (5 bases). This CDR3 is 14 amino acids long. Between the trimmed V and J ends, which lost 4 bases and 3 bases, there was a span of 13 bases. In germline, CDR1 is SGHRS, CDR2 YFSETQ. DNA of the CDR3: TGCGCCAGCAGCGCAGGGAGAGGGGACACTGAAGCTTTCTTT. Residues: CASSAGRGDTEAFF.